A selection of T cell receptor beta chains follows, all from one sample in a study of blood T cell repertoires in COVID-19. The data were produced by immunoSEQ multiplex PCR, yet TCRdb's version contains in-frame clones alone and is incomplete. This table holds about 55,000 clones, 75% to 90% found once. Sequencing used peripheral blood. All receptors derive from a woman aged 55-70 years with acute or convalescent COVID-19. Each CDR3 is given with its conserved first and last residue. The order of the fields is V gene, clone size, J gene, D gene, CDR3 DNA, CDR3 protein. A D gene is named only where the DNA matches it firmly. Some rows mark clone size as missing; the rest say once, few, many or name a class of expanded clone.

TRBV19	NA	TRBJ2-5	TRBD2	TGTGCCAGTAGTCCCCGCGGGAGGGCCAACCAAGAGACCCAGTACTTC	CASSPRGRANQETQYF
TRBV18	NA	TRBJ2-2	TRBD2	TGTGCCAGCTCACCCCGTGTTAGCGGGAGGACCGGGGAGCTGTTTTTT	CASSPRVSGRTGELFF
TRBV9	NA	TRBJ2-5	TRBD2	TGTGCCAGCAGCACTTGGACTAGCGGGGGAGGACCCCAAGAGACCCAGTACTTC	CASSTWTSGGGPQETQYF
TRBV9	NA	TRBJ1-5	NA	TGTGCCAGCGGGCCCTATCATCAGCCCCAGCATTTT	CASGPYHQPQHF
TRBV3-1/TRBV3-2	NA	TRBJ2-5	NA	TGTGCCAGCAGCCAAATGGGACAAGAAGAGACCCAGTACTTC	CASSQMGQEETQYF
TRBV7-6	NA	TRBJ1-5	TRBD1	TGTGCCAGCAGCCTCCGGGACAGGGGTTCTCAGCCCCAGCATTTT	CASSLRDRGSQPQHF
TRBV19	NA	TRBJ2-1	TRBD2	TGTGCCAGTAGTAGCGGGAGACTCGATGAGCAGTTCTTC	CASSSGRLDEQFF
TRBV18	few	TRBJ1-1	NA	TGTGCCAGCTCACCCCGATCGGTGGTGAACACTGAAGCTTTCTTT	CASSPRSVVNTEAFF
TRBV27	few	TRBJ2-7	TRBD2	TGTGCCAGCAGTTTTAGGGCTAGCGGGAGAGGTTGGGCCTACGAGCAGTACTTC	CASSFRASGRGWAYEQYF
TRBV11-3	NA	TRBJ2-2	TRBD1	TGTGCCAGCAGCTCAGGACAGGGTTACACCGGGGAGCTGTTTTTT	CASSSGQGYTGELFF
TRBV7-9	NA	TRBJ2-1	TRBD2	TGTGCCAGCAGCTTAGCCCCTAAACTAGCGGGCTACAATGAGCAGTTCTTC	CASSLAPKLAGYNEQFF
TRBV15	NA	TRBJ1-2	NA	TGTGCCACCAGCAGTCGCTGGACTGGGAACGATGGCTACACCTTC	CATSSRWTGNDGYTF
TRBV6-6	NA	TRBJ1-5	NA	TGTGCCAGCAGCCCCGGGTCCGATCAGCCCCAGCATTTT	CASSPGSDQPQHF
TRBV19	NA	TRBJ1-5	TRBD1	TGTGCCAGTAGGAAGGACAGGGGCAATCAGCCCCAGCATTTT	CASRKDRGNQPQHF
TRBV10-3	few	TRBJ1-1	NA	TGTGCCATCAGTCCGGGACTAAACACTGAAGCTTTCTTT	CAISPGLNTEAFF
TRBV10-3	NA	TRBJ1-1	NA	TGTGCCATCAGTGAGTCGAGGTCGGCGAACACTGAAGCTTTCTTT	CAISESRSANTEAFF
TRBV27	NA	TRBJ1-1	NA	TGTGCCAGCAGTATGGCGGGGCCGGGCACTGAAGCTTTCTTT	CASSMAGPGTEAFF
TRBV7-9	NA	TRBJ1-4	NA	TGTGCCAGCAGCTTGCGAGGATACTTGAATGAAAAACTGTTTTTT	CASSLRGYLNEKLFF
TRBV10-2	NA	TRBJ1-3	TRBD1	TGCGCCAGCAGTGAGACGGGACAGGGAGAAAACACCATATATTTT	CASSETGQGENTIYF
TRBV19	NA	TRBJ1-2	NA	TGTGCCAGTAGTAGGGAATTGTCAGGCGGGTATGGCTACACCTTC	CASSRELSGGYGYTF
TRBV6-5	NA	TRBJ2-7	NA	TGTGCCAGCAGACTTAGAAGCGGCCAAAGGATGGAGCAGTACTTC	CASRLRSGQRMEQYF
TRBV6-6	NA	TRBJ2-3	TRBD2	TGTGCCACCAAACCCTCTAGCGGGAGATCAGATACGCAGTATTTT	CATKPSSGRSDTQYF
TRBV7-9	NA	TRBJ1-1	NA	TGTGCCAGCAGTCCGGGGGGAGAAAACACTGAAGCTTTCTTT	CASSPGGENTEAFF
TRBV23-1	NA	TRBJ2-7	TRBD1	TGCGCCATCCCCTTCTACAGGGGTTTACCGCCTGACGCCGCCTTCTACGAGCAGTACTTC	CAIPFYRGLPPDAAFYEQYF
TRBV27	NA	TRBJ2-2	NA	TGTGCCAGCAGACCTAAAGGGGGGGTAGTCACCGGGGAGCTGTTTTTT	CASRPKGGVVTGELFF
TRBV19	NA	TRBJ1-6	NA	TGTGCCAGCGCAGCCGGGGGTGGGCACTCACCCCTCCACTTT	CASAAGGGHSPLHF
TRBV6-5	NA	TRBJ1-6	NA	TGTGCCAGCAGACGGACATCAAATTCACCCCTCCACTTT	CASRRTSNSPLHF
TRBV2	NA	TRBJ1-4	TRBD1	TGTGCCAGCAGGACAGGGGGAGGTGAAAAACTGTTTTTT	CASRTGGGEKLFF
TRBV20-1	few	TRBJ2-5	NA	TGCAGTGCTAGCGGGGAGACCCAGTACTTC	CSASGETQYF
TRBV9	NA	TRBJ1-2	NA	TGTGCCAGCAGCGGCACTCGGACAGCTGGCGTTGTCTACACCTTC	CASSGTRTAGVVYTF
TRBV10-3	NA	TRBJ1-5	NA	TGTGCCATCAGAGGGGAGGTGACGAATCAGCCCCAGCATTTT	CAIRGEVTNQPQHF
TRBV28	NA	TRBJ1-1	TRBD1	TGTGCCAGCAGGACAGGGGTTGGGGCTGAAGCTTTCTTT	CASRTGVGAEAFF
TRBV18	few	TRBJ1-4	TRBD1	TGTGCCAGCTCACCGGTCCGGGACAGTGAAAAACTGTTTTTT	CASSPVRDSEKLFF
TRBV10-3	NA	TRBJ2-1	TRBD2	TGTGCCATCAGGGCCGGGACTAGCGGACCATACAATGAGCAGTTCTTC	CAIRAGTSGPYNEQFF
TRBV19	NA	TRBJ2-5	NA	TGTGCCAGTAGTGGCAGTGAAAAAGAGACCCAGTACTTC	CASSGSEKETQYF
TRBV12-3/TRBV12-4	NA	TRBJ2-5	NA	TGTGCCAGCAGTTGGACTAACCAAGAGACCCAGTACTTC	CASSWTNQETQYF
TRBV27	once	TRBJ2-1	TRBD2	TGTGCCAGCAGACCAGGACTAGCGGGGATCAGCTCCTACAATGAGCAGTTCTTC	CASRPGLAGISSYNEQFF
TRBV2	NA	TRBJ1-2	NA	TGTGCCAGCAGTGGAGAAGTCACCTATGGCTACACCTTC	CASSGEVTYGYTF
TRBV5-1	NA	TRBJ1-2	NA	TGCGCCAGCAGACCTGCCCCACAGGGCAACTATGGCTACACCTTC	CASRPAPQGNYGYTF
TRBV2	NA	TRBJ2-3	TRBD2	TGTGCCAGCAGTGGACTAGCGGGGGGGACAGATACGCAGTATTTT	CASSGLAGGTDTQYF
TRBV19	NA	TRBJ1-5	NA	TGTGCCAGTAGTATGTCCAGAAATCAGCCCCAGCATTTT	CASSMSRNQPQHF
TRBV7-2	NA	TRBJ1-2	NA	TGTGCCAGCAGCTTGACAGCTAACTATGGCTACACCTTC	CASSLTANYGYTF
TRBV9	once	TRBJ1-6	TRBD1	TGTGCCAGCAGCGTAGGAACAGGGGGTAGCTCACCCCTCCACTTT	CASSVGTGGSSPLHF
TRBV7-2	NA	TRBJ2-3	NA	TGTGCCAGCAGCTTAGAGGGGGTAGGGGCAGATACGCAGTATTTT	CASSLEGVGADTQYF
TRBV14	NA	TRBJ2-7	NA	TGTGCCAGCAGCCAATCGAGGGAGCTTTTCTACGAGCAGTACTTC	CASSQSRELFYEQYF
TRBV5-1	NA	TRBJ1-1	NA	TGCGCCAGCAGCTTGGCCAACGGGAACACTGAAGCTTTCTTT	CASSLANGNTEAFF
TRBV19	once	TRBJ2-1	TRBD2	TGTGCCAGTAGAGGGATCGGGACTAACTACAATGAGCAGTTCTTC	CASRGIGTNYNEQFF
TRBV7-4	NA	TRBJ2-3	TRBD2	TGTGCCAGCAGCTTAGATCCCGAGTTAGCGGGTATAGTTCAGGCAGATACGCAGTATTTT	CASSLDPELAGIVQADTQYF
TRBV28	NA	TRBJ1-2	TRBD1	TGTGCCAGCAGTTTAGGGACAGTTCCCAACTATGGCTACACCTTC	CASSLGTVPNYGYTF
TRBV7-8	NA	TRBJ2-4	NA	TGTGCCAGCAGCCACAACCGGGACAACCAGTACTTC	CASSHNRDNQYF
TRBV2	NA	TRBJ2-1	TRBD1	TGTGCCAGCAACACACGGGCCGTAATGGACAGGGTCTCCGTTAGCGGGCAGTTCTTC	CASNTRAVMDRVSVSGQFF
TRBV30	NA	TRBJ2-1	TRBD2	TGTGCCTTGCGAGCGGGGGCCCGAAACTACAATGAGCAGTTCTTC	CALRAGARNYNEQFF
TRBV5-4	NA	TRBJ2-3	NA	TGTGCCAGCAGTAAAGAAGCGTGGGTACTTACTAGCACAGATACGCAGTATTTT	CASSKEAWVLTSTDTQYF
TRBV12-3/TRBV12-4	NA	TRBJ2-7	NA	TGTGCCAGCAGTAGCGCCGTCGGCGAGCAGTACTTC	CASSSAVGEQYF
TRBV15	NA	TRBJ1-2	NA	TGTGCCACCAGCAGCAGACAGGACTATGGCTACACCTTC	CATSSRQDYGYTF
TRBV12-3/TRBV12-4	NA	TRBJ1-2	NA	TGTGCCAGCAGTTTAGGTCAGGGCCGAGGCTACACCTTC	CASSLGQGRGYTF
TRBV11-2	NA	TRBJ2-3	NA	TGTGCCAGCAGCCGGACTTTCACAGATACGCAGTATTTT	CASSRTFTDTQYF